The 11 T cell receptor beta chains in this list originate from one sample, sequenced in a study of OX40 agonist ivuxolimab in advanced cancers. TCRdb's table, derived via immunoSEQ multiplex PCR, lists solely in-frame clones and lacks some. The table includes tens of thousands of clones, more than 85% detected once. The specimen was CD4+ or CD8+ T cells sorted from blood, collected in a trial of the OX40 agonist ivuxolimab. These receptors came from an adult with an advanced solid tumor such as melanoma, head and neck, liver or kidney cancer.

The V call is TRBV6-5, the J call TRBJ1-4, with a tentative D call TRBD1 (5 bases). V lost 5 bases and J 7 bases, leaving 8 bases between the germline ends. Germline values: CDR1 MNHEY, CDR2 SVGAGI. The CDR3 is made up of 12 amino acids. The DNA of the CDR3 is TGTGCCAGCAGTCCAAGGGGTGAAAAACTGTTTTTT. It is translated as CASSPRGEKLFF.

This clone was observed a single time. The CDR3 sequence: CASSQRQGNYGYTF. In DNA, the CDR3 is TGCGCCAGCAGCCAGAGACAGGGGAACTATGGCTACACCTTC. The J gene is TRBJ1-2, the V gene TRBV5-1, with 8 positions matching TRBD1. CDR3 length: 14 amino acids. Germline CDR1 is SGHRS and CDR2 is YFSETQ. The V segment lost 4 bases and the J segment 2 bases; nucleotides outside the gene matches: 4. The whole variable domain, filled in from reference TRBV5-1 and TRBJ1-2, reads KAGVTQTPRYLIKTRGQQVTLSCSPISGHRSVSWYQQTPGQGLQFLFEYFSETQRNKGNFPGRFSGRQFSNSRSEMNVSTLELGDSALYLCASSQRQGNYGYTFGSGTRLTVV.

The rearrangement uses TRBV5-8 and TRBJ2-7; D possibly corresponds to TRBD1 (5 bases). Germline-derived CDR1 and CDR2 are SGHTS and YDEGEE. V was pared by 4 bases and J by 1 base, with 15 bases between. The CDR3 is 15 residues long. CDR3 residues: CASSRHRPLSYEQYF. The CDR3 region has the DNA TGTGCCAGCAGCCGCCACAGGCCCCTATCCTACGAGCAGTACTTC.

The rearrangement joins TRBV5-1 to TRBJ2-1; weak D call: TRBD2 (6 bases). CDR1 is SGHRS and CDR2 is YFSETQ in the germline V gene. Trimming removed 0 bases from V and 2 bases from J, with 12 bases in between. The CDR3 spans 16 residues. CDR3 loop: CASSLVGGTPYNEQFF. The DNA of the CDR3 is TGCGCCAGCAGCTTGGTTGGGGGGACGCCCTACAATGAGCAGTTCTTC.

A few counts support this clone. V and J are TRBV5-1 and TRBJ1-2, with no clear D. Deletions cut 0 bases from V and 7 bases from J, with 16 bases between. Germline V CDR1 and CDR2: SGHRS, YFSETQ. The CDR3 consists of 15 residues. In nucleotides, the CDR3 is TGCGCCAGCAGCTTGGGAGGGTACTCAAGGACTGGCTACACCTTC. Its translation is CASSLGGYSRTGYTF.

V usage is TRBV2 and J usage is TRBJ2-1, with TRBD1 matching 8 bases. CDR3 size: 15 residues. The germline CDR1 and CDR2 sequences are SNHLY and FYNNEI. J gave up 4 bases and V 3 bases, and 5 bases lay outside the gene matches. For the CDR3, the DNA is TGTGCCAGCAGTGAGCGGCAGGGGGCGTACAATGAGCAGTTCTTC. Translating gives CASSERQGAYNEQFF.

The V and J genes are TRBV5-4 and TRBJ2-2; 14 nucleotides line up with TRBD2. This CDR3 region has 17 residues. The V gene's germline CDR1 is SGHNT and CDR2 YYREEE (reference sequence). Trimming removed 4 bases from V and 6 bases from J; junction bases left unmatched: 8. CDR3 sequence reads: CASSPGLAGGYAGELFF. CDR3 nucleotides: TGTGCCAGCAGCCCCGGACTAGCGGGGGGTTACGCCGGGGAGCTGTTTTTT.

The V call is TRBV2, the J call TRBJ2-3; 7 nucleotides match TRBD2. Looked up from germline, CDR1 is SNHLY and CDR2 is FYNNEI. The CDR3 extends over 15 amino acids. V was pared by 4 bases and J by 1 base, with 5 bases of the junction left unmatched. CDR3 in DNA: TGTGCCAGCAGTGCATTGGCGGGGGGCACAGATACGCAGTATTTT. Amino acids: CASSALAGGTDTQYF.

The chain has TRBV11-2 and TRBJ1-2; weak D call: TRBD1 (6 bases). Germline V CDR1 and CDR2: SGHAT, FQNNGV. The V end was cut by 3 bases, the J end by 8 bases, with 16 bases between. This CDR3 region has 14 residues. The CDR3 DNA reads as TGTGCCAGCAGCTTGGGCAGGGGCCTTCGGGGCTACACCTTC. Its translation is CASSLGRGLRGYTF.

CDR3 bases: TGTGCCAGCAGACCCCCCAACAGGGTGAACACTGAAGCTTTCTTT. Translation: CASRPPNRVNTEAFF. The chain carries TRBV28 and TRBJ1-1; possible D gene TRBD1, 6 bases. The CDR3 length is 15 residues. V was cut by 6 bases and J by 0 bases, with 14 bases left in between. CDR1 and CDR2 from the germline V gene are MDHEN and SYDVKM.

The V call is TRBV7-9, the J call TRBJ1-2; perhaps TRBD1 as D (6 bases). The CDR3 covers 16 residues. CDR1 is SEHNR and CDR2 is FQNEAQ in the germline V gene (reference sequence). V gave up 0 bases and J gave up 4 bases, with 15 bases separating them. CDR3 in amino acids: CASSLASGALGYGYTF. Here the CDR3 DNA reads TGTGCCAGCAGCTTAGCTTCAGGGGCATTAGGCTATGGCTACACCTTC. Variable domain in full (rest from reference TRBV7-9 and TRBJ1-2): DTGVSQNPRHKITKRGQNVTFRCDPISEHNRLYWYRQTLGQGPEFLTYFQNEAQLEKSRLLSDRFSAERPKGSFSTLEIQRTEQGDSAMYLCASSLASGALGYGYTFGSGTRLTVV.